The 21 T cell receptor beta chains in this list originate from one sample, sequenced in a study of cytomegalovirus exposure and HLA in healthy donors. 13 Jbeta primers and 60 Vbeta primers were used for the PCR. Produced via immunoSEQ multiplex PCR; TCRdb's table is partial and in-frame only. The data contain about 220,000 clones, about 80% of them singletons. Sequenced input: PBMCs. All receptors come from a man aged 18 to 35 in good health and CMV-seronegative.

This clone has just one count. J is TRBJ1-2 and V is TRBV19, with D unresolved. The CDR3 runs 14 residues. V was cut by 0 bases and J by 5 bases, with 10 bases left in between. CDR1 and CDR2 (germline): LNHDA, SQIVND (reference sequence). As DNA, the CDR3 is TGTGCCAGTAGTATAGATTTACAAAGATATGGCTACACCTTC. Protein sequence: CASSIDLQRYGYTF.

This chain links TRBV28 with TRBJ1-4, with 8 nucleotides matching TRBD1. Germline CDR1 is MDHEN and CDR2 is SYDVKM. J was trimmed by 7 bases and V by 6 bases; bases with no gene match: 7. This CDR3 contains 14 residues. DNA for the CDR3: TGTGCCAGCAGGGAAGACAGGGGAACTGAAAAACTGTTTTTT. Translating it yields CASREDRGTEKLFF.

The rearrangement joins TRBV19 to TRBJ1-5; 7 bases fit TRBD1. The germline V gene has CDR1 LNHDA and CDR2 SQIVND (reference sequence). The CDR3 is 15 amino acids. With 5 bases clipped from V and 3 bases from J, the junction kept 7 bases outside the gene matches. The CDR3 bases are TGTGCCAGTAGTGACCGGGACAGCCTCAATCAGCCCCAGCATTTT. It translates to CASSDRDSLNQPQHF.

The genes are TRBV28 and TRBJ2-5, with a weak D call TRBD1 (5 bases). Trimming removed 4 bases at V and 5 bases at J, with 14 bases between. The CDR3 is 14 amino acids. The germline V gene has CDR1 MDHEN and CDR2 SYDVKM. CDR3 residues: CASSYQGLGETQYF. The DNA for the CDR3 is TGTGCCAGCAGTTATCAGGGTCTGGGGGAGACCCAGTACTTC.

This clone showed up just once. The J gene is TRBJ1-2, the V gene TRBV7-2; D is possibly TRBD1 (5 bases). This CDR3 contains 15 residues. Germline-derived CDR1 and CDR2 are SGHTA and FQGNSA. The V end was cut by 5 bases, the J end by 5 bases, with 18 bases between. CDR3 DNA sequence: TGTGCCAGCAGCACTTTACCGGGGGGGGTTTATGGCTACACCTTC. This codes for CASSTLPGGVYGYTF.

This clone was counted a single time. The J gene is TRBJ2-7, the V gene TRBV5-5, with 7 bases fitting TRBD1. The CDR3 length is 16 residues. V gave up 4 bases and J gave up 3 bases; unmatched junction bases: 13. Per germline, CDR1 SGHKS and CDR2 YYEKEE (reference sequence). CDR3 region: CASSPNVNRGNYEQYF. The CDR3, as DNA: TGTGCCAGCAGCCCAAATGTCAACAGGGGAAACTACGAGCAGTACTTC.

This clone was recorded once. This rearrangement joins TRBV7-9 to TRBJ1-6, with D possibly matching TRBD1 (6 bases). Germline V gene lookup returns CDR1 SEHNR and CDR2 FQNEAQ (reference sequence). Trimming removed 4 bases from V and 6 bases from J, with 16 bases in between. The CDR3 extends over 16 amino acids. For the CDR3, the DNA is TGTGCCAGCAGCTCCGGGTCCGGGACAACTAATTCACCCCTCCACTTT. This translates into CASSSGSGTTNSPLHF.

As DNA, the CDR3 is TGTGCCAGCAGTTACTCCCTCTTCGACAGAAACTATGGCTACACCTTC. Its protein product is CASSYSLFDRNYGYTF. The chain combines TRBV6-5 with TRBJ1-2; weak D call: TRBD1 (5 bases). V lost 0 bases and J 2 bases, leaving 13 bases between the germline ends. This CDR3 is 16 amino acids long. CDR1 is MNHEY and CDR2 is SVGAGI in the germline V gene.

This chain links TRBV10-3 with TRBJ2-1, with 9 bases matching TRBD2. Trimming took 0 bases from V and 5 from J; bases not matched to a gene: 5. The CDR3 has 16 residues. Germline V lookup: CDR1 ENHRY, CDR2 SYGVKD. CDR3 bases: TGTGCCATCAGTGAGTCTGGGACTAGCCCCAACAATGAGCAGTTCTTC. It translates to CAISESGTSPNNEQFF.

This clone appeared a single time. This sequence joins TRBV5-1 and TRBJ2-7; maybe TRBD1 (6 bases). Trimming took off 1 base at V and 0 bases at J, with 8 bases between the two ends. CDR1 is SGHRS, CDR2 YFSETQ, per germline. The CDR3 consists of 14 residues. This chain's CDR3 is CASSLTGSSYEQYF. The DNA of the CDR3 is TGCGCCAGCAGCTTGACAGGGTCCTCCTACGAGCAGTACTTC.

The chain recombines TRBV6-1 with TRBJ1-2; possible D gene TRBD1, 5 bases. Trimming removed 3 bases at V and 4 bases at J, with 18 bases between. The CDR3 spans 16 residues. Per germline, CDR1 MNHNS and CDR2 SASEGT. CDR3 residues: CASSDQPSTDVYGYTF. For the CDR3, the DNA is TGTGCCAGCAGTGACCAACCGTCGACAGATGTCTATGGCTACACCTTC.

This clone was counted a few times. CDR3 residues: CASRTRGMGYEQYF. CDR3 DNA sequence: TGTGCCAGCAGAACGCGCGGGATGGGTTACGAGCAGTACTTC. The rearrangement links TRBV5-4 to TRBJ2-7, with a weak D call TRBD2 (6 bases). This CDR3 comprises 14 residues. Per germline, CDR1 SGHNT and CDR2 YYREEE (reference sequence). V shed 5 bases and J shed 4 bases, with 16 bases lying between them.

V gene TRBV6-1 combines with J gene TRBJ1-2; 9 bases match TRBD1. The germline gives CDR1 MNHNS, CDR2 SASEGT. The CDR3 contains 14 residues. Unmatched junction bases numbered 7, after V lost 7 bases and J lost 4 bases. The CDR3 here is CASTLGQGPYGYTF. The CDR3, as DNA: TGTGCCAGCACCCTCGGACAGGGGCCCTATGGCTACACCTTC.

The V gene is TRBV19, the J gene TRBJ1-1; perhaps TRBD1 as D (6 bases). With 4 bases removed from V and 6 bases from J, the gap between germline ends came to 21 bases. Germline-derived CDR1 and CDR2 are LNHDA and SQIVND (reference sequence). This CDR3 region has 16 residues. DNA for the CDR3: TGTGCCAGTAGTACCACGGCCCGGGGGGCGGCGGCTGAAGCTTTCTTT. It codes for CASSTTARGAAAEAFF.

The chain employs TRBV6-5 and TRBJ1-2; the D gene is possibly TRBD1 (5 bases). V was shortened by 2 bases and J by 6 bases, with 13 bases between the two germline ends. CDR1 and CDR2 (germline): MNHEY, SVGAGI. The CDR3 spans 14 residues. This CDR3 reads CASSYRAGIHGYTF. DNA of the CDR3: TGTGCCAGCAGTTACAGGGCAGGGATACATGGCTACACCTTC.

V is TRBV30 and J is TRBJ1-2; no clear D gene. The length of the CDR3 is 14 residues. The germline gives CDR1 GTSNPN, CDR2 SVGIG (reference sequence). Trimming removed 3 bases from V and 8 bases from J, with 19 bases in between. CDR3 sequence reads: CAWRVLPGPGGYTF. DNA of the CDR3: TGTGCCTGGAGAGTACTTCCTGGGCCGGGAGGCTACACCTTC. Filled out from reference TRBV30 and TRBJ1-2, the complete variable domain reads SQTIHQWPATLVQPVGSPLSLECTVEGTSNPNLYWYRQAAGRGLQLLFYSVGIGQISSEVPQNLSASRPQDRQFILSSKKLLLSDSGFYLCAWRVLPGPGGYTFGSGTRLTVV.

The genes are TRBV5-1 and TRBJ2-2; 8 bases map to TRBD1. With 1 base clipped from V and 4 bases from J, the junction kept 3 bases outside the gene matches. CDR1 is SGHRS and CDR2 is YFSETQ in the germline V gene. This CDR3 contains 15 residues. The CDR3 sequence is CASSLPGGLTGELFF. The CDR3 DNA is TGCGCCAGCAGCTTGCCAGGGGGCCTCACCGGGGAGCTGTTTTTT.

The chain has TRBV30 and TRBJ1-2, with D unresolved. Germline V CDR1 and CDR2: GTSNPN, SVGIG (reference sequence). The CDR3 spans 13 residues. V lost 5 bases and J lost 6, with 16 bases in between. CDR3 loop: CAWFPAHPDGYTF. CDR3 in DNA: TGTGCCTGGTTCCCAGCGCACCCGGATGGCTACACCTTC.

This chain links TRBV5-1 with TRBJ2-1; 9 bases align to TRBD2. Germline CDR1 and CDR2: SGHRS and YFSETQ. Unmatched junction bases numbered 10, after V lost 0 bases and J lost 6 bases. There are 17 residues in the CDR3. CDR3 amino acids: CASSLETGTSQINEQFF. In DNA form, the CDR3 reads TGCGCCAGCAGCTTGGAAACCGGGACTAGCCAAATCAATGAGCAGTTCTTC.

The CDR3 bases are TGTGCCAGCAGTGAAGTGTCACCGACAGAGTACGAGCAGTACTTC. Translating it yields CASSEVSPTEYEQYF. This chain links TRBV6-1 with TRBJ2-7; tentative D call: TRBD1 (5 bases). The V end lost 1 base, the J end lost 4 bases, and 14 bases lay between the germline ends. CDR3 length: 15 amino acids. Germline CDR1 is MNHNS and CDR2 is SASEGT.

CDR3 loop: CASSLWDSPTPSEAFF. The CDR3 DNA sequence: TGTGCCAGCAGTTTATGGGACAGCCCTACACCCTCTGAAGCTTTCTTT. The V gene is TRBV28, the J gene TRBJ1-1; D is possibly TRBD1 (6 bases). V dropped 0 bases and J dropped 6 bases, with 17 bases sitting between them. The germline CDR1 and CDR2 sequences are MDHEN and SYDVKM. The CDR3 runs to 16 residues.